These T cell receptor beta chains were read from a single sample in a study of cytomegalovirus exposure and HLA in healthy donors. Measured with immunoSEQ multiplex PCR; TCRdb has only the in-frame clones, and not every one. The table records about 140,000 clones, about 78% of them present only once. The source material was PBMCs. The receptors were gathered from a man aged 18 to 30 in good health and CMV-seronegative. The CDR3 runs from the conserved cysteine through the conserved F or W. The D gene is left open where the match is weak. Expanded clones are given a class, and other clones once, few, many or no size at all.

V	size	J	D	CDR3	DNA
TRBV13	-	TRBJ2-7	-	CASSDDRSYEQYF	TGTGCCAGCAGTGACGACAGATCCTACGAGCAGTACTTC
TRBV27	-	TRBJ1-1	-	CASSPSRGGGNTEAFF	TGTGCCAGCAGCCCGAGCCGGGGGGGCGGAAACACTGAAGCTTTCTTT
TRBV28	few	TRBJ1-4	TRBD1	CASSYTPGQGDEKLFF	TGTGCCAGCAGCTATACGCCGGGACAGGGGGATGAAAAACTGTTTTTT
TRBV9	once	TRBJ1-2	-	CASSAQQDHYGYTF	TGTGCCAGCAGCGCCCAACAGGATCACTATGGCTACACCTTC
TRBV18	-	TRBJ1-1	-	CASSQFGRGEGTEAFF	TGTGCCAGCTCACAGTTTGGGCGGGGAGAGGGCACTGAAGCTTTCTTT
TRBV6-5	-	TRBJ2-1	TRBD2	CASSFREGYNEQFF	TGTGCCAGCAGTTTCAGGGAGGGCTACAATGAGCAGTTCTTC
TRBV13	-	TRBJ2-7	TRBD2	CASSRGLAETYEQYF	TGTGCCAGCAGCCGAGGACTAGCGGAGACGTACGAGCAGTACTTC
TRBV5-4	-	TRBJ1-1	-	CASSFPGARDTEAFF	TGTGCCAGCAGCTTCCCAGGGGCCAGGGACACTGAAGCTTTCTTT
TRBV5-1	-	TRBJ1-1	TRBD1	CASSFGHRGAEAFF	TGCGCCAGCAGCTTCGGCCACAGGGGCGCTGAAGCTTTCTTC
TRBV7-8	once	TRBJ2-5	-	CASSLEEYQETQYF	TGTGCCAGCAGCTTAGAAGAGTACCAAGAGACCCAGTACTTC
TRBV27	-	TRBJ1-2	TRBD1	CASSLSGGAIGYGYTF	TGTGCCAGCAGTTTATCAGGGGGCGCGATCGGCTATGGCTACACCTTC
TRBV28	-	TRBJ2-7	TRBD1	CASSILTGTGYEQYF	TGTGCCAGCAGTATTCTAACCGGGACAGGCTACGAGCAGTACTTC
TRBV6-5	-	TRBJ2-7	-	CASSYAPGQGRAEQYF	TGTGCCAGCAGTTACGCCCCGGGCCAGGGAAGGGCCGAGCAGTACTTC
TRBV15	-	TRBJ2-5	TRBD2	CATTPSRSGGAETQYF	TGTGCCACCACCCCCTCACGGAGCGGGGGCGCAGAGACCCAGTACTTC
TRBV9	-	TRBJ2-4	-	CASTSGRVGIQYF	TGTGCCAGCACCAGCGGGCGGGTGGGCATTCAGTACTTC
TRBV5-1	-	TRBJ2-1	-	CASSDRVPSYNEQFF	TGCGCCAGCAGCGACCGGGTCCCTTCCTACAATGAGCAGTTCTTC
TRBV19	-	TRBJ2-7	TRBD2	CASSRGTSGNSGDEQYF	TGTGCCAGTAGTAGGGGGACTAGCGGGAACTCGGGGGACGAGCAGTACTTC
TRBV19	-	TRBJ1-2	TRBD1	CASSIGQGVVFYGYTF	TGTGCCAGTAGTATAGGACAGGGGGTTGTTTTCTATGGCTACACCTTC
TRBV13	-	TRBJ1-1	TRBD1	CASSLGGQGTFDEAFF	TGTGCCAGCAGCTTAGGTGGACAGGGGACCTTTGATGAAGCTTTCTTT
TRBV28	few	TRBJ2-7	-	CASSSPRGGSGHYEQYF	TGTGCCAGCAGTTCACCAAGGGGTGGTAGCGGACACTACGAGCAGTACTTC
TRBV19	-	TRBJ2-2	-	CASSLGGRATGELFF	TGTGCCAGTAGTTTAGGGGGGAGGGCCACCGGGGAGCTGTTTTTT
TRBV5-1	-	TRBJ1-1	TRBD1	CASSLAPGTGPNTEAFF	TGCGCCAGCAGCTTGGCGCCCGGGACAGGACCGAACACTGAAGCTTTCTTT
TRBV7-2	-	TRBJ2-7	TRBD2	CASSWGTSGSYEQYF	TGTGCCAGCAGCTGGGGGACTAGCGGGAGTTACGAGCAGTACTTC
TRBV5-8	-	TRBJ2-5	-	CASKRRASPYQETQYF	TGTGCCAGCAAAAGAAGGGCTAGCCCTTATCAAGAGACCCAGTACTTC
TRBV5-1	once	TRBJ1-2	TRBD1	CASSSTKTGSNYYGYTF	TGCGCCAGCAGCTCAACAAAGACAGGGTCCAATTACTATGGCTACACCTTC
TRBV7-9	once	TRBJ2-5	-	CASSPRAAYFETQYF	TGTGCCAGCAGCCCAAGAGCCGCCTACTTCGAGACCCAGTACTTC
TRBV7-9	-	TRBJ2-1	TRBD2	CASSPPGSGSNEQFF	TGTGCCAGCAGCCCCCCAGGTAGCGGGAGCAATGAGCAGTTCTTC
TRBV27	-	TRBJ2-7	-	CASSLNGYEQYF	TGTGCCAGCAGTTTGAACGGCTACGAGCAGTACTTC
TRBV28	-	TRBJ2-7	TRBD1	CASKTGLSYEQYF	TGTGCCAGCAAGACAGGGCTGTCCTACGAGCAGTACTTC
TRBV11-3	-	TRBJ2-2	TRBD1	CASSQDRGPPGELFF	TGTGCCAGCAGCCAAGACAGGGGGCCCCCCGGGGAGCTGTTTTTT
TRBV14	-	TRBJ2-5	TRBD2	CASSQVGGRGRQETQYF	TGTGCCAGCAGCCAAGTGGGCGGGAGAGGTCGCCAAGAGACCCAGTACTTC
TRBV27	-	TRBJ2-2	TRBD2	CASSSGLGLGELFF	TGTGCCAGCAGCAGCGGACTAGGCCTCGGGGAGCTGTTTTTT
TRBV19	-	TRBJ1-1	-	CASITRDTNTEAFF	TGTGCCAGTATCACCCGGGACACGAACACTGAAGCTTTCTTT
TRBV11-3	-	TRBJ2-7	-	CASSFSRGEQYF	TGTGCCAGCAGCTTTAGCCGGGGCGAGCAGTACTTC
TRBV4-2	-	TRBJ2-7	-	CASSQLTGEQYF	TGTGCCAGCAGCCAACTTACTGGCGAGCAGTACTTC
TRBV6-5	once	TRBJ2-7	TRBD1	CASSYSQGVPYEQYF	TGTGCCAGCAGTTACTCACAGGGGGTTCCCTACGAGCAGTACTTC
TRBV29-1	many	TRBJ1-5	-	CSAGQNSNQPQHF	TGCAGCGCCGGACAGAATAGCAATCAGCCCCAGCATTTT
TRBV27	-	TRBJ2-7	TRBD1	CASSRDAGTASYEQYF	TGTGCCAGCAGCCGGGACGCCGGGACAGCTTCCTACGAGCAGTACTTC
TRBV6-1	-	TRBJ2-3	TRBD2	CASSGPWRGGRTDTQYF	TGTGCCAGCAGTGGGCCTTGGCGGGGGGGCCGAACAGATACGCAGTATTTT
TRBV5-1	-	TRBJ2-1	TRBD2	CASSLLAGDSYNEQFF	TGCGCCAGCAGCTTATTAGCGGGGGACTCCTACAATGAGCAGTTCTTC
TRBV28	-	TRBJ1-1	-	CASSLFGRGHEAFF	TGTGCCAGCAGTTTATTTGGCAGGGGCCATGAAGCTTTCTTT
TRBV10-2	-	TRBJ2-2	-	CASSEFGEVNTGELFF	TGCGCCAGCAGTGAGTTTGGGGAGGTGAACACCGGGGAGCTGTTTTTT
TRBV7-2	-	TRBJ1-5	-	CASSLGLGRGPNQSQHF	TGTGCCAGCAGCTTAGGCCTTGGCAGGGGCCCCAATCAGTCCCAGCATTTT
TRBV12-1	once	TRBJ1-1	-	CASSPRQGAVTEAFF	TGTGCCAGCAGCCCTAGACAGGGGGCAGTGACTGAAGCTTTCTTT
TRBV7-9	-	TRBJ1-4	TRBD1	CASSLGAQGGWQLFF	TGTGCCAGCAGCTTAGGGGCGCAGGGGGGTTGGCAACTGTTTTTT
TRBV9	-	TRBJ1-1	-	CASSVGSGMNTEAFF	TGTGCCAGCAGCGTAGGATCAGGGATGAACACTGAAGCTTTCTTT
TRBV9	-	TRBJ2-7	-	CASGEAEGSYEQYF	TGTGCCAGCGGAGAGGCGGAGGGCTCCTACGAGCAGTACTTC
TRBV9	-	TRBJ2-7	TRBD1	CASSVGDREYEQYF	TGTGCCAGCAGCGTAGGGGACAGAGAGTACGAGCAGTACTTC
TRBV10-3	-	TRBJ2-5	-	CAISASRGEQYF	TGTGCCATCAGTGCCTCCAGGGGTGAGCAGTACTTC
TRBV19	once	TRBJ2-7	TRBD2	CASSISGGIYEQYF	TGTGCCAGTAGTATTTCCGGGGGGATATACGAGCAGTACTTC
TRBV19	few	TRBJ1-5	-	CASSMSGQSNQPQHF	TGTGCCAGTAGTATGTCCGGACAGAGCAATCAGCCCCAGCATTTT
TRBV4-1	-	TRBJ1-5	-	CASSQGGRGQPQHF	TGCGCCAGCAGCCAGGGGGGGCGAGGGCAGCCCCAGCATTTT
TRBV25-1	-	TRBJ2-4	TRBD2	CASSGGGGSKNIQYF	TGTGCCAGCAGTGGCGGGGGGGGATCCAAAAACATTCAGTACTTC